This paragraph covers one TCR beta chain sequence. As yet, its antigen is unknown. Next came a second PCR, run for about 7 to 12 cycles, which used a sample-barcoded 5' primer along with a J-beta primer mix. Each single sample gave us at least 3 million CDR3-containing paired-end reads. TCRdb re-called the 5' RACE reads through MiXCR, storing one row per CDR3 protein. The data show about 900,000 distinct CDR3 sequences, with around 48% seen just once and around an eighth held by the top ten. The CDR3 totals 11 residues. V lost 6 bases, J lost 11 bases, and 13 bases lay in between. Germline CDR1 and CDR2: DFQATT and SNEGSKA (reference sequence). The data belong to a study of blood T cells in healthy people across ages. Whole-study results and caveats: Both naive CD4+ cell counts and diversity were greater in long-lived donors than in aged donors. Per million T cells, TCR beta diversity dropped roughly linearly as age increased.

Sample donors were healthy Caucasian individuals that came from Russia, aged roughly 6 to 100. The chain carries TRBV20-1 and TRBJ1-4, with TRBD1 as a possible D gene (6 bases). The material sequenced was blood. This clonotype originated in a man under 40 in good health. CDR3 DNA sequence: TGCAGTGCCGAGGACAGATCTAAACTGTTTTTT. Translated: CSAEDRSKLFF.